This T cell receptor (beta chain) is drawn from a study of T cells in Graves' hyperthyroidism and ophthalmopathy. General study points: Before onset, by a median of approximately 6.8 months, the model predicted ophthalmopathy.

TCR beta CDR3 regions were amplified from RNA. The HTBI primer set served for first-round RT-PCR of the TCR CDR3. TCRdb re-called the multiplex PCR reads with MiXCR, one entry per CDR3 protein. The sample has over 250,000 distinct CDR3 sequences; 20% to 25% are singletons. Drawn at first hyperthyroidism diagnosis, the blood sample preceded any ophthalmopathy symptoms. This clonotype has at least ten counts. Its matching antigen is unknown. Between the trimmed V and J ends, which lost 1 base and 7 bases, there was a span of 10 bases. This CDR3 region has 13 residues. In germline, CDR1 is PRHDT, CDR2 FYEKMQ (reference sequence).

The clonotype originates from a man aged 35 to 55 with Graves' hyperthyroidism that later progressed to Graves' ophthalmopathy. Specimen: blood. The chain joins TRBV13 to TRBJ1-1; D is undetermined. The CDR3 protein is CASSLVGYREAFF. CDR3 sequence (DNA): TGTGCCAGCAGCTTAGTGGGGTACCGTGAAGCTTTCTTT. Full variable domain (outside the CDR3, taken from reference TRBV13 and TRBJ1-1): AAGVIQSPRHLIKEKRETATLKCYPIPRHDTVYWYQQGPGQDPQFLISFYEKMQSDKGSIPDRFSAQQFSDYHSELNMSSLELGDSALYFCASSLVGYREAFFGQGTRLTVV.